The rows below give T cell receptor beta chains drawn from one sample of a study of T cells expressing NK-cell markers. TCRdb re-called the 5' RACE reads and catalogs CDR3 proteins one per entry, DNA excluded. This sample's clone table lists roughly 300,000 distinct CDR3 sequences. The sequenced sample was blood T cells: a sorted CD56 or NKG2C T cell subset, CD4+ or CD8+ T cells, or bulk PBMC T cells (not recorded which). The receptors come from a woman aged 18 to 75 in good health. Each CDR3 is given with its conserved first and last residue.

V gene	J gene	CDR3 protein
TRBV10-1	TRBJ2-3	CASSHTSIRADTQYF
TRBV6-1	TRBJ1-5	CASSPPQGGNQPQHF
TRBV5-6	TRBJ2-1	CASSSNRYNEQFF
TRBV20-1	TRBJ2-7	CSARLPGLPNYEQYF
TRBV4-2	TRBJ1-1	CASSRPVVAEGAEAFF
TRBV11-2	TRBJ2-4	CASSFPGAKNIQYF
TRBV12-3/TRBV12-4	TRBJ1-1	CASSDRVNTEAFF
TRBV7-2	TRBJ2-3	CASSQTGTESSTDTQYF
TRBV7-6	TRBJ2-3	CASSLVPRADTQYF
TRBV7-8	TRBJ2-1	CASSLAGLAGVWEQFF
TRBV19	TRBJ2-2	CASSPQGGELFF
TRBV5-1	TRBJ2-2	CASSWNRGGPNTGELFF
TRBV20-1	TRBJ2-7	CSARDRRREWEQYF
TRBV19	TRBJ2-6	CARRNYGTFYSGANVLTF
TRBV4-3	TRBJ2-3	CASSPQGQGRADTQYF
TRBV7-8	TRBJ2-4	CASSPTLRRQANIQYF
TRBV3-1	TRBJ2-7	CASSQGLAGIYEQYF
TRBV4-3	TRBJ2-2	CASSLSTSGRGTGELFF
TRBV7-2	TRBJ1-3	CASSLVLGGSGNTIYF
TRBV11-1	TRBJ2-6	CASTQNGQTSGANVLTF
TRBV6-5	TRBJ1-6	CASSYSWTASSPLHF
TRBV6-1	TRBJ2-1	CASRSELATAYNEQFF
TRBV3-1	TRBJ2-1	CASSRIETGGNEQFF
TRBV12-3/TRBV12-4	TRBJ2-1	CASRAGRESYNEQFF
TRBV29-1	TRBJ2-1	CSVGTGVDEQFF
TRBV5-4	TRBJ2-5	CASSPDGETQYF